These 9 T cell receptor beta chains came from one sample sequenced in a study of blood T cell repertoires in COVID-19. Here immunoSEQ multiplex PCR was the method, and the copy in TCRdb shows in-frame clones only, minus some. The sample holds more than 300,000 clones, 80% to 90% seen once. Sequenced sample: PBMCs or T cells enriched from blood (not recorded which). These receptors originate from a man aged 25 to 45 who had recovered from COVID-19.

V gene TRBV30 combines with J gene TRBJ2-3; 7 bases agree with TRBD1. CDR3 length: 12 amino acids. V dropped 4 bases and J dropped 6; count of bases not matched to a gene: 4. The germline gives CDR1 GTSNPN, CDR2 SVGIG (reference sequence). The CDR3 here is CAWKGAGDTQYF. In DNA, the CDR3 is TGTGCCTGGAAGGGGGCAGGGGATACGCAGTATTTT. Based on the CDR3 plus reference TRBV30 and TRBJ2-3, the full variable domain is SQTIHQWPATLVQPVGSPLSLECTVEGTSNPNLYWYRQAAGRGLQLLFYSVGIGQISSEVPQNLSASRPQDRQFILSSKKLLLSDSGFYLCAWKGAGDTQYFGPGTRLTVL.

CDR3 coding DNA: TGTGCCAGCAGAGCGGGACAGGGGTACGAGCAGTACTTC. Protein sequence: CASRAGQGYEQYF. This chain connects TRBV6-6 to TRBJ2-7, with TRBD1 matching 10 bases. V trimming: 6 bases; J trimming: 4 bases; junction bases outside the gene matches: 3. Looked up from germline, CDR1 is MNHNY and CDR2 is SVGAGI (reference sequence). The CDR3 has 13 residues.

This clone was seen just once. The gene calls are TRBV11-2 and TRBJ2-1; TRBD2 aligns across 7 bases. CDR1 and CDR2 from the germline V gene are SGHAT and FQNNGV. The CDR3 is 14 residues long. The V and J ends lost 5 bases and 8 bases, in that order; junction bases with no gene match: 9. CDR3 nucleotide sequence: TGTGCCAGCAGCACACAGCGGGGAAGGGATGAGCAGTTCTTC. The encoded protein is CASSTQRGRDEQFF.

The chain has TRBV5-1 and TRBJ2-7, with 7 bases identical to TRBD1. Germline V gene sequence: CDR1 SGHRS, CDR2 YFSETQ. With 3 bases clipped from V and 1 base from J, the junction kept 4 bases outside the gene matches. CDR3 length equals 14 residues. CDR3 nucleotides: TGCGCCAGCAGCTCCGGACAGGATTCCTACGAGCAGTACTTC. Amino acids: CASSSGQDSYEQYF.

Written as DNA, the CDR3 is TGTGCCAGCAGCACGAGCGGAGGATTGGAAAGCAATCAGCCCCAGCATTTT. This translates into CASSTSGGLESNQPQHF. The chain uses TRBV7-2 and TRBJ1-5, with no clear D. V lost 5 bases to trimming and J lost 1 base, with 18 bases between them. The CDR3 sequence is 17 residues long. Germline CDR1 and CDR2: SGHTA and FQGNSA.

This clone was seen a few times. The chain employs TRBV29-1 and TRBJ1-1, with D tentatively TRBD1 (6 bases). V was clipped by 4 bases and J by 6 bases, with 18 bases between them. The germline gives CDR1 SQVTM, CDR2 ANQGSEA. This CDR3 has 14 amino acids. Here the CDR3 DNA reads TGCAGCGTTGCTGAGTGGGGGGAGGGGGCTGAAGCTTTCTTT. Residues: CSVAEWGEGAEAFF.

The chain uses TRBV24-1 and TRBJ1-3, with no clear D. Germline V gives CDR1 KGHDR, CDR2 SFDVKD. Trimming shortened V by 7 bases and J by 0 bases, and 6 bases separated the two germline ends. The CDR3 runs to 13 residues. CDR3 loop: CATSGSSGNTIYF. The CDR3 DNA reads TGTGCCACCAGCGGGAGCTCTGGAAACACCATATATTTT.

The rearrangement links TRBV30 to TRBJ1-5; D is undetermined. CDR3 length: 15 residues. V gave up 0 bases and J gave up 0 bases, with 9 bases separating them. Germline loops: CDR1 GTSNPN, CDR2 SVGIG (reference sequence). The CDR3 DNA reads TGTGCCTGGAGTGTGGGCAGTTATAGCAATCAGCCCCAGCATTTT. Protein sequence: CAWSVGSYSNQPQHF.

The chain recombines TRBV10-2 with TRBJ2-4; TRBD1 is a possible D gene (6 bases). Trimming pared 4 bases from V and 0 bases from J, leaving 10 bases between. The CDR3 has 15 residues. Germline V gives CDR1 WSHSY, CDR2 SAAADI. The CDR3 protein is CASSGQDLAKNIQYF. The CDR3 region has the DNA TGCGCCAGCAGTGGACAGGACCTAGCCAAAAACATTCAGTACTTC.